This T cell receptor beta chain was identified in a study of response to subunit inactivated influenza vaccine. This clonotype was detected only a few times. The antigen remains undetermined. Study-wide findings and caveats: Authors proposed each seasonal influenza vaccination draws in few new T cells.

TCRdb ran MiXCR on the RT-PCR reads and lists one entry per CDR3 protein. The data contain 450,000 to 600,000 distinct CDR3 sequences, approximately 7.3% of them singletons. Germline CDR1 and CDR2: SGHTA and FQGNSA. The J segment lost 7 bases and the V segment lost 3 bases, leaving 2 bases of the junction unmatched. The CDR3 extends over 13 amino acids. Sequences were derived from PBMCs from blood, sampled 23 months after vaccination. The chain is built from TRBV7-2 and TRBJ2-1; 8 bases agree with TRBD2. The receptor comes from a man between 50 and 75 years old who received an inactivated influenza vaccine. CDR3 amino acids: CASSFGGGNEQFF. The CDR3 DNA reads as TGTGCCAGCAGCTTCGGGGGGGGAAATGAGCAGTTCTTC.